The clone carrying this T cell receptor (beta chain) was seen many times. TCRdb analysed the PCR reads with MiXCR anew, one entry per CDR3 protein. The sample includes under 15,000 distinct CDR3 sequences, 40% to 50% of them seen just once. This sample was taken from a study of immune characterization of retroperitoneal liposarcoma. Germline lookup yields CDR1 SGHVT and CDR2 SQSDAQ. The CDR3 contains 13 residues. This chain links TRBV7-4 with TRBJ2-5, with 8 bases fitting TRBD1. The J call may be in error: the DNA end matches TRBJ2-7 better. Sequencing used tumor tissue. This receptor was taken from a female donor with retroperitoneal liposarcoma. The CDR3 nucleotides read TGTGCCAGCAGCATTGGACAGGGCTACGAGCAGTACTTC. It encodes CASSIGQGYEQYF.